The 8 T cell receptor beta chains given below trace back to one sample, sequenced in a study of blood T cells in healthy people across ages. A sample-barcoded 5' primer and a J-beta primer mix were used in a second PCR of roughly 6 to 11 cycles. TCRdb re-called the 5' RACE reads with MiXCR, one entry per CDR3 protein. Of fewer than 900,000 distinct CDR3 sequences in the sample, approximately 39% were seen once. The sequencing input was blood. The source of these receptors is a woman between 55 and 75 years old in good health.

This clonotype has a handful of counts. An end of the junction differs from the germline gene, which may be a read error. The chain combines TRBV28 with TRBJ2-1; maybe TRBD1 (6 bases). The germline CDR1 and CDR2 sequences are MDHEN and SYDVKM. The CDR3 is 15 amino acids. CDR3 sequence (DNA): TGTGCCGGCAGCCCAGCAGGGGCGAGGATAAATGAGCAGTTCTTC. Protein sequence: CAGSPAGARINEQFF.

This clonotype was seen only a few times. The V call is TRBV10-3, the J call TRBJ2-2; D is unclear. V gave up 7 bases and J gave up 3 bases, with 12 bases separating them. CDR1 ENHRY and CDR2 SYGVKD come from the germline V gene. CDR3 length equals 14 residues. CDR3 sequence reads: CAIKPLTDTGELFF. CDR3 coding DNA: TGTGCCATCAAGCCCCTCACGGACACCGGGGAGCTGTTTTTT.

The CDR3 nucleotides read TGTGCCAGCAGCTTATCTGGCGGGAGGTACAATGAGCAGTTCTTC. This translates into CASSLSGGRYNEQFF. The chain joins TRBV7-3 to TRBJ2-1; 8 bases fit TRBD2. Trimming cost V 2 bases and J 4 bases; bases outside gene matches: 4. The germline gives CDR1 SGHTA, CDR2 FQGTGA. This CDR3 contains 15 residues.

Only a few counts were recorded for this clonotype. The chain is built from TRBV9 and TRBJ2-3, with D perhaps being TRBD1 or TRBD2 (5 bases each). CDR3 length equals 18 residues. Deletions cut 0 bases from V and 0 bases from J, with 17 bases between. Germline assignment: CDR1 SGDLS and CDR2 YYNGEE. CDR3 DNA: TGTGCCAGCAGCGTAGGAGGGGCTCCGGGGTTTAGCACAGATACGCAGTATTTT. As protein: CASSVGGAPGFSTDTQYF.

This clonotype has just one count. The CDR3, as DNA: TGTGCCAGCAGCTTTACGGGAAGGGGGACCCAGTACTTC. Encoded protein: CASSFTGRGTQYF. The chain uses TRBV11-3 and TRBJ2-5; either TRBD1 or TRBD2 may fit D (5 bases each). This CDR3 comprises 13 residues. Trimming stripped 3 bases from V and 7 bases from J, with 12 bases between. Per germline, CDR1 SGHNT and CDR2 YENEEA.

This chain uses TRBV5-1 with TRBJ2-5; D is ambiguous. The germline V gene has CDR1 SGHRS and CDR2 YFSETQ. This CDR3 has 14 residues. V lost 0 bases and J 11 bases, leaving 17 bases between the germline ends. Here the CDR3 reads CASSLVSMGPRQYF. The CDR3 DNA follows: TGCGCCAGCAGCTTGGTTTCGATGGGCCCTAGGCAGTACTTC.

A remark on this clonotype: Mismatch with germline at one junction end may stem from a read error. The genes are TRBV6-2 or TRBV6-3 and TRBJ2-4; 15 bases fit TRBD2. The better agreement between TRBJ2-7 and the DNA end casts doubt on the J call. CDR1 and CDR2 from the germline V gene are MNHEY and SVGEGT. The CDR3 runs to 17 residues. CDR3 nucleotides: TGTACCAGCCGACCGGGACTAGCGGGAGGACGTACCTACGAGCAGTACTTC. Translating gives CTSRPGLAGGRTYEQYF.

About this clonotype itself: This may come from a read error, since a much larger clone is one base off. The CDR3 coding sequence is TGTGCCAGCAGCCCGGACTATGGTGAGCAGTACTTC. It encodes CASSPDYGEQYF. The J gene is TRBJ2-7, the V gene TRBV7-3; possibly TRBD2 for D (6 bases). Germline V lookup: CDR1 SGHTA, CDR2 FQGTGA. The CDR3 covers 12 residues. The V end was cut by 5 bases, the J end by 7 bases, with 12 bases between.